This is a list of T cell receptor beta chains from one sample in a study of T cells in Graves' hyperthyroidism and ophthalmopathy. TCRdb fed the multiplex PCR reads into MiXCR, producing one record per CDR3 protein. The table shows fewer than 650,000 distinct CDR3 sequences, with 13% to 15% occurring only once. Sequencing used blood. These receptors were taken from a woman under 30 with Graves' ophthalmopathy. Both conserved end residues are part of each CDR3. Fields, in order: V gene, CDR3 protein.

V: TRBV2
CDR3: CASSADRQLSGANVLTF

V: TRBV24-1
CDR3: CATSARQGFNNEQFF

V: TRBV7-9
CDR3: CASKTGGRAGELFF

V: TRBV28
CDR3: CASSFVGSNADTQYF

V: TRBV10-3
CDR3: CATGPRGAQDTQYF

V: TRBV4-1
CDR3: CASSQPYRDTEAFF

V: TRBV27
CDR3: CASWDRISNQPQHF

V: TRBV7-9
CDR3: CASTGGGGGDYNEQFF

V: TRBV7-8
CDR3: CASSLARERASYEQYF

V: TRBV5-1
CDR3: CASSLPKPTISQRSSYEQYF

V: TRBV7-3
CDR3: CASSLPLADEQYF

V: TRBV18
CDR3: CASSPPGTGSYNEQFF

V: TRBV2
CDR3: CASSEGIVRDTQYF

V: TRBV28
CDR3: CASSLSSGTGKNGYTF

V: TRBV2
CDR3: CASSGQGGNYGYTF

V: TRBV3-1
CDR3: CASSSRTGLLTDTQYF

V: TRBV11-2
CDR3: CASSFTTDTQYF

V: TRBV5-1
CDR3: CASRSGSGTTCNEQFF